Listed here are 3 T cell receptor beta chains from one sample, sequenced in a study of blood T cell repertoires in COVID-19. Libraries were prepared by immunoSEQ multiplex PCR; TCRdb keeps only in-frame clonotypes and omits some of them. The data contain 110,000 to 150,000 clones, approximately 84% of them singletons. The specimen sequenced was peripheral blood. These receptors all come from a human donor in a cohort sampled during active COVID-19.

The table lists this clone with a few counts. The CDR3 nucleotides are TGCGCCAGCAGCTTAGAAGGACTGGACAGGGTTTCTGGGGCCAACGTCCTGACTTTC. Its protein product is CASSLEGLDRVSGANVLTF. This rearrangement joins TRBV5-1 to TRBJ2-6; 8 positions match TRBD1. The CDR3 is 19 amino acids. Germline trimming cut 2 bases from V and 1 base from J; bases unmatched to any gene: 11. The germline gives CDR1 SGHRS, CDR2 YFSETQ.

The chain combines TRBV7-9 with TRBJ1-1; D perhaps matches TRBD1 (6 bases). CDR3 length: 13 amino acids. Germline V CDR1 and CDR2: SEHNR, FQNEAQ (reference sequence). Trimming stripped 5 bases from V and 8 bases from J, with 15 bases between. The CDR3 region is CASSLGASAEAFF. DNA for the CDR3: TGTGCCAGCAGCCTGGGGGCATCTGCCGAAGCTTTCTTT.

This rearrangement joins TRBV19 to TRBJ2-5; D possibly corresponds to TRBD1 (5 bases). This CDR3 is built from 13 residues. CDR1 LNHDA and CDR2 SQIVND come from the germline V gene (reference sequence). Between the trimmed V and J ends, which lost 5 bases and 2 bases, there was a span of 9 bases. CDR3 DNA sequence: TGTGCCAGTAGTGGGGCGGTACAAGAGACCCAGTACTTC. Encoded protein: CASSGAVQETQYF. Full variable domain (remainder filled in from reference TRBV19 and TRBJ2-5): DGGITQSPKYLFRKEGQNVTLSCEQNLNHDAMYWYRQDPGQGLRLIYYSQIVNDFQKGDIAEGYSVSREKKESFPLTVTSAQKNPTAFYLCASSGAVQETQYFGPGTRLLVL.